These 20 T cell receptor beta chains were all obtained from the same sample, sequenced in a study of sequential checkpoint blockade in melanoma. Sequencing was performed with immunoSEQ multiplex PCR; in TCRdb, only in-frame clones are kept and a portion is missing. The data hold roughly 28,000 clones, with 70% to 85% observed a single time. The treatment denotes: randomized to nivolumab then ipilimumab (arm A) or the reverse (arm B). Sequenced material: CD8+ T cells sorted from blood (inferred from file names), taken from a patient given nivolumab and ipilimumab in sequence. These receptors all come from a human donor with melanoma.

The chain carries TRBV4-1 and TRBJ1-6; unclear D gene. V lost 4 bases to trimming and J lost 4 bases, with 11 bases between them. Germline values: CDR1 MGHRA, CDR2 YSYEKL. The CDR3 length is 15 residues. CDR3 sequence: CASSPRGYYNSPLHF. The CDR3 nucleotides are TGCGCCAGCAGCCCGCGCGGGTATTATAATTCACCCCTCCACTTT.

The chain employs TRBV29-1 and TRBJ2-7, with TRBD1 as a possible D gene (5 bases). Germline CDR1 SQVTM, CDR2 ANQGSEA. This CDR3 is 13 amino acids long. The V end lost 6 bases, the J end lost 3 bases, and 15 bases lay between the germline ends. Here the CDR3 reads CSVNGGQSYEQYF. CDR3 DNA: TGCAGCGTGAATGGTGGACAAAGCTACGAGCAGTACTTC.

This clone has more than one count but fewer than ten. The chain recombines TRBV5-5 with TRBJ2-7; D is perhaps TRBD1 (6 bases). Germline CDR1 reads SGHKS; CDR2 reads YYEKEE (reference sequence). The CDR3 has 13 amino acids. V lost 3 bases and J 1 base, leaving 8 bases between the germline ends. DNA for the CDR3: TGTGCCAGCAGCTACAGGGTTTCCTACGAGCAGTACTTC. This codes for CASSYRVSYEQYF. Using reference TRBV5-5 and TRBJ2-7 for the parts outside the CDR3, the full variable domain is DAGVTQSPTHLIKTRGQQVTLRCSPISGHKSVSWYQQVLGQGPQFIFQYYEKEERGRGNFPDRFSARQFPNYSSELNVNALLLGDSALYLCASSYRVSYEQYFGPGTRLTVT.

V is TRBV10-1 and J is TRBJ1-1, with 12 bases identical to TRBD1. The CDR3 loop spans 16 amino acids. The trim removed 5 bases at V and 0 bases at J, leaving 4 bases unmatched. Germline V gene lookup returns CDR1 WNHNN and CDR2 SYGVQD (reference sequence). CDR3 amino acids: CASSRGQGAMNTEAFF. In nucleotides, the CDR3 is TGCGCCAGCAGTAGGGGACAGGGGGCCATGAACACTGAAGCTTTCTTT.

V and J are TRBV9 and TRBJ2-2; 8 bases line up with TRBD1. Germline V gene sequence: CDR1 SGDLS, CDR2 YYNGEE. The V and J ends lost 7 bases and 2 bases, in that order; junction bases with no gene match: 1. This CDR3 region has 13 residues. The CDR3 spells CASGTGNTGELFF. The CDR3 DNA sequence: TGTGCCAGCGGGACAGGTAACACCGGGGAGCTGTTTTTT.

The gene calls are TRBV7-9 and TRBJ2-7; tentative D call: TRBD1 (5 bases). The CDR3 runs 13 residues. The germline V and J ends were trimmed by 9 bases and 2 bases, with 14 bases remaining between them. Germline V gene sequence: CDR1 SEHNR, CDR2 FQNEAQ (reference sequence). The CDR3 DNA reads as TGTGCCAGTCACGCTGTGACAGCCTACGAGCAGTACTTC. Protein: CASHAVTAYEQYF.

The chain carries TRBV29-1 and TRBJ2-7; 9 bases align to TRBD1. V shed 7 bases, J shed 4 bases, and the junction held 2 bases outside the gene matches. The CDR3 is made up of 11 amino acids. Germline loops: CDR1 SQVTM, CDR2 ANQGSEA. DNA for the CDR3: TGCAGCGCGACAGGGGGTTACGAGCAGTACTTC. As protein: CSATGGYEQYF.

This chain joins TRBV9 and TRBJ2-7, with TRBD1 as a possible D gene (6 bases). Germline CDR1 is SGDLS and CDR2 is YYNGEE. This CDR3 region has 14 residues. Trimming left V 2 bases short and J 4 bases short, with 13 bases between. The CDR3 DNA reads TGTGCCAGCAGCGTCGGCAGGGGAAGTTACGAGCAGTACTTC. The encoded protein is CASSVGRGSYEQYF. Drawing the rest from reference TRBV9 and TRBJ2-7, the complete variable domain is DSGVTQTPKHLITATGQRVTLRCSPRSGDLSVYWYQQSLDQGLQFLIQYYNGEERAKGNILERFSAQQFPDLHSELNLSSLELGDSALYFCASSVGRGSYEQYFGPGTRLTVT.

The chain combines TRBV15 with TRBJ2-7; D remains ambiguous. CDR1 and CDR2 from the germline V gene are LNHNV and YYDKDF (reference sequence). With 1 base removed from V and 2 bases from J, the gap between germline ends came to 12 bases. This CDR3 is 15 amino acids long. As DNA, the CDR3 is TGTGCCACCAGCAGAGTGGCGGTCCCCCCCTACGAGCAGTACTTC. It specifies CATSRVAVPPYEQYF.

This clone was counted a single time. The V gene is TRBV6-5, the J gene TRBJ2-1, with 7 bases aligning to TRBD2. The CDR3 totals 13 residues. With 7 bases clipped from V and 7 bases from J, the junction kept 7 bases outside the gene matches. Germline loops: CDR1 MNHEY, CDR2 SVGAGI. CDR3 sequence: CASTQLGGNEQFF. The CDR3 region has the DNA TGTGCCAGCACCCAGCTGGGGGGGAATGAGCAGTTCTTC.

The chain has TRBV2 and TRBJ2-7, with TRBD2 matching 12 bases. With 4 bases clipped from V and 5 bases from J, the junction kept 3 bases outside the gene matches. CDR1 SNHLY and CDR2 FYNNEI come from the germline V gene. There are 14 residues in the CDR3. The DNA of the CDR3 is TGTGCCAGCAGTGGGACTAGCGGGGCGGACGAGCAGTACTTC. As protein: CASSGTSGADEQYF.

The chain is built from TRBV4-1 and TRBJ2-7; possible D gene TRBD2, 5 bases. Germline CDR1 MGHRA, CDR2 YSYEKL. The ends were cut back, 5 bases at V and 0 bases at J, with 14 bases in the middle. The CDR3 length is 15 residues. The CDR3 DNA follows: TGCGCCAGCAGCACCAGACGGGGAAGCTCCTACGAGCAGTACTTC. It codes for CASSTRRGSSYEQYF.

The V call is TRBV30, the J call TRBJ2-7; a possible D gene is TRBD2 (6 bases). CDR1 is GTSNPN and CDR2 is SVGIG in the germline V gene (reference sequence). The V and J ends lost 3 bases and 3 bases respectively, with 18 bases between them. CDR3 length equals 15 residues. CDR3 nucleotide sequence: TGTGCCTGGAGCGAAAACGCCGGGAGTTTCTACGAGCAGTACTTC. Its translation: CAWSENAGSFYEQYF.

The chain carries TRBV7-6 and TRBJ2-3, with D perhaps TRBD1 (5 bases). The CDR3 runs to 14 residues. Looked up from germline, CDR1 is SGHVS and CDR2 is FNYEAQ. Trimming removed 8 bases at V and 1 base at J, with 13 bases between. The CDR3 nucleotides are TGTGCCAGCGGAACGACAGCCGGCACAGATACGCAGTATTTT. Amino acid sequence: CASGTTAGTDTQYF.

The chain combines TRBV6-5 with TRBJ1-2; D is possibly TRBD1 (5 bases). Trimming took 0 bases from V and 7 from J, leaving 9 bases between them. CDR3 length: 13 amino acids. Per germline, CDR1 MNHEY and CDR2 SVGAGI. The CDR3 loop reads CASSYSARAGYTF. The CDR3 nucleotides read TGTGCCAGCAGTTACTCGGCCAGGGCTGGCTACACCTTC.

The chain uses TRBV28 and TRBJ2-7; D possibly corresponds to TRBD1 (6 bases). Germline V CDR1 and CDR2: MDHEN, SYDVKM. The CDR3 contains 14 residues. Between the trimmed V and J ends, which lost 5 bases and 6 bases, there was a span of 17 bases. DNA for the CDR3: TGTGCCAGCAGTCCCAGGGGATCAAGGAGCGAGCAGTACTTC. Residues: CASSPRGSRSEQYF.

This chain links TRBV9 with TRBJ2-3; 7 nucleotides line up with TRBD2. The CDR3 length is 17 residues. The V and J ends lost 0 bases and 0 bases, in that order; junction bases with no gene match: 7. From germline, CDR1 is SGDLS and CDR2 YYNGEE. CDR3: CASSVVGAGSSTDTQYF. CDR3 bases: TGTGCCAGCAGCGTAGTTGGAGCGGGGTCTAGCACAGATACGCAGTATTTT.

This rearrangement joins TRBV6-5 to TRBJ1-2; 8 bases line up with TRBD1. CDR1 and CDR2 from the germline V gene are MNHEY and SVGAGI. The V segment lost 6 bases and the J segment 1 base; nucleotides outside the gene matches: 7. The CDR3 runs to 15 residues. CDR3 sequence reads: CASSGSGQGNYGYTF. CDR3 nucleotide sequence: TGTGCCAGCAGCGGAAGTGGACAGGGTAACTATGGCTACACCTTC.

V usage is TRBV7-8 and J usage is TRBJ2-7; D is perhaps TRBD1 (5 bases). The CDR3 is made up of 13 amino acids. V gave up 1 base and J gave up 7 bases, with 11 bases separating them. Per the germline V gene, CDR1 is SGHVS and CDR2 is FQNEAQ. This chain's CDR3 is CASSLGEQVEQYF. The CDR3 nucleotides read TGTGCCAGCAGCTTAGGAGAACAGGTTGAGCAGTACTTC.

The chain uses TRBV7-3 and TRBJ2-1; TRBD1 agrees at 7 bases. The germline V gene has CDR1 SGHTA and CDR2 FQGTGA. V shed 5 bases, J shed 5 bases, and the junction held 9 bases outside the gene matches. There are 15 residues in the CDR3. The CDR3 spells CASSLWDRANNEQFF. The CDR3, as DNA: TGTGCCAGCAGCCTATGGGACAGAGCAAACAATGAGCAGTTCTTC.